Following are 20 T cell receptor beta chains from one sample sequenced in a study of tumor and adjacent non-tumor tissue in lung cancer. The template was RNA from unsorted bulk tissue. This non-tumor lung sample came from over 3 cm beyond the tumor edge. A modified ARM-PCR protocol with three rounds of nested PCR amplified TCRbeta. TCRdb used MiXCR to reprocess the multiplex PCR reads, holding one entry per CDR3 protein. The repertoire holds tens of thousands of distinct CDR3 sequences, with around 65% as singletons. The specimen was distant non-tumor lung tissue. These receptors originate from a woman between 50 and 59 years old with non-small cell lung cancer.

About this clonotype: No conserved phenylalanine or tryptophan is present at the end of the CDR3, so a read error is the likely explanation. This chain uses TRBV20-1 with TRBJ1-1; D is possibly TRBD1 (6 bases). The germline V gene has CDR1 DFQATT and CDR2 SNEGSKA (reference sequence). This CDR3 region has 13 residues. CDR3 in amino acids: CNATGAGKTEAFC. CDR3 nucleotides: TGCAATGCTACGGGGGCGGGGAAGACTGAAGCTTTCTGT.

The rearrangement links TRBV11-1 to TRBJ2-1; D is possibly TRBD1 (5 bases). Trimming took off 7 bases at V and 3 bases at J, with 16 bases between the two ends. CDR3 length: 15 residues. Looked up from germline, CDR1 is SGHAT and CDR2 is FQDESV (reference sequence). CDR3 region: CASNHARQGYNEQFF. In DNA, the CDR3 is TGTGCCAGCAACCATGCTCGCCAGGGCTACAATGAGCAGTTCTTC.

Details on this clonotype: Given a much more abundant clone one base away, this may be a read error. The CDR3 protein is CASKRGILLGDQYF. The CDR3 DNA follows: TGTGCCAGCAAACGGGGTATTTTGTTGGGCGATCAGTACTTC. This chain connects TRBV6-1 to TRBJ2-7, with a tentative D call TRBD2 (5 bases). Looked up from germline, CDR1 is MNHNS and CDR2 is SASEGT. Trimming took 7 bases from V and 10 from J, leaving 23 bases between them. The CDR3 totals 14 residues.

Regarding this clonotype: A read error may produce the germline difference seen at one junction end. The chain uses TRBV29-1 and TRBJ2-3; 9 bases map to TRBD2. The CDR3 length is 15 residues. Germline CDR1 reads SQVTM; CDR2 reads ANQGSEA. The CDR3 DNA follows: TGCAGCACCGCTACCCTAGCGGGGATCACAGATATGCAGTATTTT. Amino acid sequence: CSTATLAGITDMQYF.

A word on this clonotype: This could be a read error, since a much larger clone is one nucleotide away. V usage is TRBV6-1 and J usage is TRBJ1-5; unclear D gene. The CDR3 covers 13 residues. CDR1 is MNHNS and CDR2 is SASEGT in the germline V gene. V was clipped by 10 bases and J by 5 bases, with 15 bases between them. The CDR3 sequence is CATLDTPHQPQHF. CDR3 nucleotide sequence: TGTGCCACCTTAGACACCCCCCATCAGCCCCAGCATTTT.

With regard to this clonotype: Relative to the germline gene, one junction end is altered; a read error may explain this. The rearrangement joins TRBV20-1 to TRBJ2-1, with 12 positions matching TRBD2. Germline lookup yields CDR1 DFQATT and CDR2 SNEGSKA (reference sequence). CDR3 length: 14 amino acids. CDR3 bases: TGCAGTGCTAGGACTAGCGGGAGCTATAATGACCAGTTCTTC. Translation gives CSARTSGSYNDQFF.

Comments on this clonotype: Given a much more abundant clone one base away, this may be a read error. The chain links TRBV4-3 to TRBJ2-1, with D tentatively TRBD2 (5 bases). From germline, CDR1 is LGHNA and CDR2 YSLEER. The CDR3 covers 15 residues. V lost 4 bases to trimming and J lost 11 bases, with 21 bases between them. CDR3 in DNA: TGCGCCAGCAGCCGAACAAGTGGGAGTGAGGGTAAGCAGTTCTTC. Translation: CASSRTSGSEGKQFF.

To note about this clonotype: Its ends do not fully match the called genes, so a read error is possible. The chain couples TRBV6-1 to TRBJ2-5, with 8 bases lining up with TRBD1. Germline V gene data show CDR1 as MNHNS and CDR2 as SASEGT. CDR3 length equals 15 residues. DNA of the CDR3: TGTGCCAACAGCCGGCGGACAGGGTCTGGGGAGACCCGGTACTTC. The encoded protein is CANSRRTGSGETRYF.

This clonotype was observed once. The germline gene is not matched at one end of the junction; a read error may be the cause. The chain combines TRBV28 with TRBJ2-5; perhaps TRBD2 as D (5 bases). Germline CDR1 reads MDHEN; CDR2 reads SYDVKM. The CDR3 contains 16 residues. In nucleotides, the CDR3 is TGTGCCAGCAGTAGCGTTGAGCGGATAAACCATGAGACCCAGTACTTC. It codes for CASSSVERINHETQYF.

Comments on this clonotype: Without the conserved terminal phenylalanine or tryptophan, this CDR3 likely stems from a read error. The limits of the CDR3 on the DNA are not certain, so only TCRdb's listed CDR3 is given. The gene calls are TRBV11-2 and TRBJ2-1; the table assigns TRBD2, which was not confirmed against the DNA. The CDR3 has 14 amino acids, counting both end residues. Germline V gives CDR1 SGHAT, CDR2 FQNNGV. The CDR3 sequence: CTRSLTLLAGEQFL.

In the case of this clonotype: This CDR3 fails to terminate in the conserved phenylalanine or tryptophan, so it likely reflects a read error. No DNA is shown, since the ends of the CDR3 on it are uncertain; the CDR3 is the one TCRdb lists. The chain recombines TRBV6-1 with TRBJ2-1; TRBD1, the table's D call, lacks a check against the DNA. The CDR3 comprises 16 residues, both ends counted. Per germline, CDR1 MNHNS and CDR2 SASEGT. The CDR3 is CASSASGTGGHNEQLI.

This clonotype turned up a few times. This may stem from a read error, because a much larger clone lies one nucleotide away. The chain employs TRBV4-3 and TRBJ2-3; a weak D match, TRBD2 (5 bases). The CDR3 spans 17 residues. The germline CDR1 and CDR2 sequences are LGHNA and YSLEER. With 0 bases removed from V and 2 bases from J, the gap between germline ends came to 15 bases. The CDR3: CASSQDVLVGTTDTQYF. The DNA for the CDR3 is TGCGCCAGCAGCCAAGATGTACTAGTAGGTACCACAGATACGCAGTATTTT.

The chain uses TRBV10-3 and TRBJ2-6; D gene unclear. Germline V gene sequence: CDR1 ENHRY, CDR2 SYGVKD. This CDR3 contains 15 residues. Trimming took 3 bases from V and 4 from J, leaving 10 bases between them. This CDR3 is CAISDPTEGANVLTF. In DNA, the CDR3 is TGTGCCATCAGTGACCCTACAGAGGGGGCCAACGTCCTGACTTTC.

This clonotype appeared a single time. The junction differs from germline at one of its ends, possibly a read error. V and J are TRBV10-3 and TRBJ2-2; perhaps TRBD2 as D (6 bases). The CDR3 length is 14 residues. CDR1 ENHRY and CDR2 SYGVKD come from the germline V gene. CDR3 sequence: CAINDPGFTGGLFF. CDR3 nucleotide sequence: TGTGCCATCAATGATCCAGGGTTCACCGGGGGGCTGTTTTTT.

About this clonotype itself: A read error may be the cause here, since a much bigger clone is one base away. The chain recombines TRBV6-2 or TRBV6-3 with TRBJ2-1; 10 nucleotides line up with TRBD2. CDR1 is MNHEY and CDR2 is SVGEGT in the germline V gene. This CDR3 is 15 amino acids long. This chain's CDR3 is CASSFRTSGYIEQFF. The CDR3 DNA reads TGTGCCAGCAGTTTTCGGACTAGCGGCTACATTGAGCAGTTCTTC.

To note about this clonotype: Just one base apart from a much larger clone, this may be a read error. This chain connects TRBV20-1 to TRBJ2-7; D ambiguous. Per the germline V gene, CDR1 is DFQATT and CDR2 is SNEGSKA (reference sequence). The CDR3 loop spans 13 amino acids. Trimming pared 6 bases from V and 0 bases from J, leaving 12 bases between. The DNA for the CDR3 is TGCAGTGCCACCTCAACGGCCTCCTACGAGCAGTACTTC. It is translated as CSATSTASYEQYF.

Details on this clonotype: An end of the junction does not agree with germline; a read error may underlie this. J is TRBJ1-4 and V is TRBV7-8; 7 positions match TRBD1. This CDR3 region has 13 residues. Germline CDR1 is SGHVS and CDR2 is FQNEAQ. CDR3 amino acids: CASSSGQEEKLLF. In DNA form, the CDR3 reads TGTGCCAGCAGCTCCGGACAGGAGGAAAAACTGTTATTT. The full variable domain, its missing parts supplied by reference TRBV7-8 and TRBJ1-4, is GAGVSQSPRYKVAKRGQDVALRCDPISGHVSLFWYQQALGQGPEFLTYFQNEAQLDKSGLPSDRFFAERPEGSVSTLKIQRTQQEDSAVYLCASSSGQEEKLLFGSGTQLSVL.

With regard to this clonotype: This may come from a read error, since a much larger clone is one base off. This is likely a read error, given that the CDR3 carries no conserved phenylalanine or tryptophan at its end. The chain employs TRBV6-1 and TRBJ2-2, with D perhaps TRBD1 (5 bases). Germline V gives CDR1 MNHNS, CDR2 SASEGT. Trimming cost V 2 bases and J 5 bases, with 12 bases left between them. The CDR3 loop spans 15 amino acids. CDR3 DNA: TGTGCCAGCAGTGAAACCGTCAGGGCAACCGGGGAGCTGTTTGTT. Residues: CASSETVRATGELFV.

This clonotype has at least ten counts. V and J are TRBV29-1 and TRBJ2-3; no reliable D call. Germline V gene data show CDR1 as SQVTM and CDR2 as ANQGSEA. The CDR3 is 13 amino acids. Trimming stripped 2 bases from V and 2 bases from J, with 8 bases between. CDR3: CSVEMGNTDTQYF. CDR3 nucleotides: TGCAGCGTTGAAATGGGAAACACAGATACGCAGTATTTT.

This clonotype was detected only once. A clone one base away is much larger, so this may be a read error. The chain is built from TRBV12-3 or TRBV12-4 and TRBJ1-5; D remains unclear. V dropped 6 bases and J dropped 5 bases, with 17 bases sitting between them. The CDR3 is made up of 15 amino acids. CDR3 protein: CASRHRGRGDQPQHF. As DNA, the CDR3 is TGTGCCAGCAGACACCGAGGTCGTGGGGATCAGCCCCAGCATTTT.